This T cell receptor (beta chain) is from a study of T-cell memory formation after mild COVID-19. Background on the study: Largely donor-specific sequence clusters came from a couple of donors. The study's findings and limits: A balance of CD4 and CD8 characterized clones contracting day 15 to 85, whereas later expanders leaned CD4+.

The table lists this clonotype with many counts. The antigen remains unidentified. Employing constant-segment primers, 5'RACE generated TCR alpha and TCR beta cDNA libraries bearing sample barcodes and UMIs. TCRdb ran MiXCR on the 5' RACE reads and lists one entry per CDR3 protein. The sample includes under 150,000 distinct CDR3 sequences, 22% of them seen just once. CDR1 is DFQATT and CDR2 is SNEGSKA in the germline V gene (reference sequence). The length of the CDR3 is 17 residues. With 5 bases clipped from V and 1 base from J, the junction kept 13 bases outside the gene matches. The clonotype comes from a man aged 18 to 29 who had mild COVID-19 (a few samples of this study predate the infection). Cell type and time point are not known. The sample comprised PBMCs or a T cell subset sorted from them (not recorded which). V is TRBV20-1 and J is TRBJ2-3; TRBD2 agrees at 9 bases. In nucleotides, the CDR3 is TGCAGTGCTGGAAGGGGAGATAGCGGGGGAGGCACAGATACGCAGTATTTT. It specifies CSAGRGDSGGGTDTQYF.